These 23 T cell receptor beta chains came from one sample sequenced in a study of blood T cell repertoires in COVID-19. The repertoire was sequenced with immunoSEQ multiplex PCR; TCRdb's copy has only in-frame clones and lacks some. Among tens of thousands of clones listed, under 90% were seen once. The specimen sequenced was peripheral blood. These receptors originate from a human donor in a cohort sampled during active COVID-19.

The chain recombines TRBV5-1 with TRBJ2-7, with D perhaps matching TRBD2 (6 bases). The CDR3 has 13 amino acids. Looked up from germline, CDR1 is SGHRS and CDR2 is YFSETQ. Trimming cost V 2 bases and J 5 bases, with 11 bases left between them. The CDR3 sequence is CASSFGTEHEQYF. The CDR3 DNA sequence: TGCGCCAGCAGCTTTGGGACTGAACACGAGCAGTACTTC. Together with reference TRBV5-1 and TRBJ2-7, the CDR3 gives the full variable domain: KAGVTQTPRYLIKTRGQQVTLSCSPISGHRSVSWYQQTPGQGLQFLFEYFSETQRNKGNFPGRFSGRQFSNSRSEMNVSTLELGDSALYLCASSFGTEHEQYFGPGTRLTVT.

This clone turned up a few times. The genes are TRBV3-1 (or the pseudogene TRBV3-2) and TRBJ2-2, with D perhaps TRBD2 (6 bases). The CDR3 runs to 14 residues. Deletions cut 7 bases from V and 4 bases from J, with 13 bases between. Germline V gene data show CDR1 as LGHDT and CDR2 as YNNKEL (reference sequence). For the CDR3, the DNA is TGTGCCAGCACCGGACACGGGGGCACCGGGGAGCTGTTTTTT. Its protein is CASTGHGGTGELFF.

This clone was detected only once. The chain joins TRBV7-9 to TRBJ1-1, with 7 bases identical to TRBD1. The V gene's germline CDR1 is SEHNR and CDR2 FQNEAQ (reference sequence). V was clipped by 3 bases and J by 11 bases; unmatched bases: 6. The CDR3 contains 12 residues. CDR3 DNA sequence: TGTGCCAGCAGCTTCGTTCAGGGGGGTGCTTTCTTT. It encodes CASSFVQGGAFF.

The chain uses TRBV7-9 and TRBJ2-5, with 8 bases lining up with TRBD1. Trimming at V came to 5 bases and at J to 1 base, leaving 6 bases not matched to a gene. This CDR3 comprises 15 residues. The V gene's germline CDR1 is SEHNR and CDR2 FQNEAQ (reference sequence). CDR3: CASSPLTGAQETQYF. In nucleotides, the CDR3 is TGTGCCAGCAGCCCCCTGACAGGGGCCCAAGAGACCCAGTACTTC.

The chain has TRBV12-3 or TRBV12-4 and TRBJ2-7; tentative D call: TRBD1 (6 bases). The CDR3 is 13 amino acids. V shed 3 bases and J shed 3 bases, with 9 bases lying between them. CDR3 sequence reads: CASSLGQLYEQYF. The CDR3 DNA reads as TGTGCCAGCAGTTTGGGACAACTCTACGAGCAGTACTTC.

The genes are TRBV5-1 and TRBJ1-1, with 8 positions matching TRBD1. Trimming removed 4 bases from V and 3 bases from J; junction bases left unmatched: 2. Germline CDR1 SGHRS, CDR2 YFSETQ. The CDR3 length is 13 residues. CDR3 loop: CASSNRGYTEAFF. In DNA, the CDR3 is TGCGCCAGCAGCAACAGGGGGTACACTGAAGCTTTCTTT.

This rearrangement joins TRBV6-5 to TRBJ1-1; D might be TRBD1 (5 bases). This CDR3 contains 14 residues. CDR1 is MNHEY and CDR2 is SVGAGI in the germline V gene. V gave up 4 bases and J gave up 5 bases, with 14 bases separating them. CDR3 DNA sequence: TGTGCCAGCAGTTGGCGGGGGAAGGGGACTGAAGCTTTCTTT. Amino acid sequence: CASSWRGKGTEAFF.

This sequence joins TRBV6-5 and TRBJ2-2, with a possible D match to TRBD2 (5 bases). This CDR3 is 15 amino acids long. Trimming stripped 8 bases from V and 5 bases from J, with 18 bases between. The germline gives CDR1 MNHEY, CDR2 SVGAGI. The CDR3 loop is CASRLSKGATGELFF. The CDR3 DNA reads TGTGCCAGCCGATTGAGTAAGGGAGCTACCGGGGAGCTGTTTTTT.

This clone has a handful of counts. V is TRBV28 and J is TRBJ1-1; possible D gene TRBD1, 6 bases. V was clipped by 6 bases and J by 10 bases, with 12 bases between them. Germline CDR1 and CDR2: MDHEN and SYDVKM. This CDR3 is 11 amino acids long. Here the CDR3 DNA reads TGTGCCAGCAGCCCTAGGGGGGGAGCTTTCTTT. Protein sequence: CASSPRGGAFF. The complete variable domain, with remaining parts taken from reference TRBV28 and TRBJ1-1, reads DVKVTQSSRYLVKRTGEKVFLECVQDMDHENMFWYRQDPGLGLRLIYFSYDVKMKEKGDIPEGYSVSREKKERFSLILESASTNQTSMYLCASSPRGGAFFGQGTRLTVV.

The chain joins TRBV5-5 to TRBJ2-5, with a possible D match to TRBD2 (6 bases). Trimming shortened V by 5 bases and J by 2 bases, and 13 bases separated the two germline ends. In germline, CDR1 is SGHKS, CDR2 YYEKEE (reference sequence). The CDR3 runs to 14 residues. CDR3 DNA: TGTGCCAGCAGTGGGGGGACGGTGCAAGAGACCCAGTACTTC. The encoded protein is CASSGGTVQETQYF.

The rearrangement uses TRBV19 and TRBJ2-1, with TRBD2 identical over 16 bases. Losses at the gene ends were 3 bases for V and 8 bases for J; bases not matched to a gene: 7. In germline, CDR1 is LNHDA, CDR2 SQIVND (reference sequence). This CDR3 spans 17 amino acids. CDR3 residues: CASSIGTSGGAWYEQFF. The CDR3 bases are TGTGCCAGTAGTATCGGGACTAGCGGGGGGGCTTGGTATGAGCAGTTCTTC.

This chain connects TRBV19 to TRBJ2-1, with 12 bases matching TRBD2. The V and J ends lost 1 base and 8 bases, in that order; junction bases with no gene match: 3. The germline CDR1 and CDR2 sequences are LNHDA and SQIVND (reference sequence). The CDR3 sequence is 15 residues long. Here the CDR3 DNA reads TGTGCCAGTAGTATAGGGACTAGCGGGAAGGATGAGCAGTTCTTC. Amino acids: CASSIGTSGKDEQFF.

The chain carries TRBV9 and TRBJ1-3; tentatively, D is TRBD1 (6 bases). The CDR3 extends over 14 amino acids. V lost 4 bases to trimming and J lost 7 bases, with 15 bases between them. Germline CDR1 reads SGDLS; CDR2 reads YYNGEE. In DNA, the CDR3 is TGTGCCAGCAGCCTCGGACAGAGTTTGAACACCATATATTTT. It is translated as CASSLGQSLNTIYF.

The CDR3 DNA is TGCGCCAGCAGCCAAGAGGGCGGGAGGGCTAGCAATGAGCAGTTCTTC. Translated, it gives CASSQEGGRASNEQFF. V is TRBV4-3 and J is TRBJ2-1; 9 bases fit TRBD2. The CDR3 sequence is 16 residues long. Unmatched junction bases numbered 6, after V lost 0 bases and J lost 6 bases. Germline CDR1 reads LGHNA; CDR2 reads YSLEER.

The chain uses TRBV6-5 and TRBJ1-1, with 7 nucleotides matching TRBD1. The CDR3 totals 13 residues. The V gene's germline CDR1 is MNHEY and CDR2 SVGAGI. The J segment lost 4 bases and the V segment lost 2 bases, leaving 1 base of the junction unmatched. CDR3 residues: CASSYRGRTEAFF. The CDR3 DNA is TGTGCCAGCAGTTACAGGGGGCGCACTGAAGCTTTCTTT.

This chain connects TRBV4-1 to TRBJ2-3, with D perhaps matching TRBD2 (5 bases). Germline CDR1 MGHRA, CDR2 YSYEKL. V dropped 4 bases and J dropped 1 base, with 12 bases sitting between them. The CDR3 consists of 15 residues. CDR3 sequence reads: CASSLPSPGTDTQYF. The CDR3 coding sequence is TGCGCCAGCAGCCTCCCTAGCCCAGGCACAGATACGCAGTATTTT.

The V gene is TRBV28, the J gene TRBJ2-5; 7 bases map to TRBD2. J was trimmed by 4 bases and V by 6 bases; bases with no gene match: 11. The CDR3 is 15 residues long. CDR1 is MDHEN, CDR2 SYDVKM, per germline. CDR3 loop: CASSLGLGGGETQYF. The CDR3 DNA is TGTGCCAGCAGCCTTGGACTAGGAGGCGGAGAGACCCAGTACTTC.

V is TRBV24-1 and J is TRBJ1-5; maybe TRBD1 (6 bases). V lost 8 bases, J lost 0 bases, and 10 bases lay in between. This CDR3 is built from 14 residues. In germline, CDR1 is KGHDR, CDR2 SFDVKD. The CDR3 sequence is CATNGQNSNQPQHF. The CDR3 DNA reads as TGTGCCACCAACGGACAGAATAGCAATCAGCCCCAGCATTTT.

This chain joins TRBV4-3 and TRBJ2-7; TRBD2 might be the D (6 bases). The CDR3 contains 14 residues. From germline, CDR1 is LGHNA and CDR2 YSLEER. The V end was cut by 1 base, the J end by 1 base, with 8 bases between. The CDR3 sequence is CASSQAAGSYEQYF. DNA of the CDR3: TGCGCCAGCAGCCAAGCGGCGGGGTCCTACGAGCAGTACTTC.

This clone was seen just once. V and J are TRBV10-3 and TRBJ2-7; 10 bases agree with TRBD1. The CDR3 loop spans 14 amino acids. CDR1 ENHRY and CDR2 SYGVKD come from the germline V gene. J lost 6 bases, V lost 4 bases, and 6 bases had no gene match. This chain's CDR3 is CAISVDRGRREQYF. CDR3 DNA sequence: TGTGCCATCAGTGTAGACAGGGGGCGACGCGAGCAGTACTTC.

The CDR3 sequence is CASGLLRGTQYF. The CDR3 coding sequence is TGTGCTAGTGGTTTGCTCCGAGGGACCCAGTACTTC. V gene TRBV12-5 combines with J gene TRBJ2-5; D is ambiguous. The germline V gene encodes CDR1 LGHNT and CDR2 FRNRAP. Trimming stripped 2 bases from V and 7 bases from J, with 8 bases between. The CDR3 is made up of 12 amino acids. Full variable domain (remainder filled in from reference TRBV12-5 and TRBJ2-5): DARVTQTPRHKVTEMGQEVTMRCQPILGHNTVFWYRQTMMQGLELLAYFRNRAPLDDSGMPKDRFSAEMPDATLATLKIQPSEPRDSAVYFCASGLLRGTQYFGPGTRLLVL.

This clone is judged large. The junction departs from germline at one end; a sequencing error may be responsible. The genes are TRBV20-1 and TRBJ1-1; TRBD1 matches 11 bases. CDR1 and CDR2 from the germline V gene are DFQATT and SNEGSKA (reference sequence). There are 11 residues in the CDR3. CDR3 in DNA: TGCAGTGCTAGATCGGACAGGGGGCGCGCCTTT. Protein: CSARSDRGRAF.

This clone was found once. V usage is TRBV4-2 and J usage is TRBJ2-3; 7 nucleotides line up with TRBD2. The germline V gene has CDR1 LGHNA and CDR2 YNFKEQ. The CDR3 runs 15 residues. With 3 bases clipped from V and 2 bases from J, the junction kept 5 bases outside the gene matches. CDR3 sequence reads: CASSQELATTDTQYF. CDR3 coding DNA: TGTGCCAGCAGCCAGGAACTAGCGACCACAGATACGCAGTATTTT.